This T cell receptor (beta chain) was recovered during a study of cytomegalovirus exposure and HLA in healthy donors. The CDR3 length is 11 residues. Trimming removed 1 base at V and 8 bases at J, with 6 bases between. Germline CDR1 reads SGHDN; CDR2 reads FVKESK. PCR primers comprised 60 Vbeta and 13 Jbeta primers. TCRdb keeps only in-frame clones here, not all; method: immunoSEQ multiplex PCR. The table has fewer than 250,000 clones, 65% to 75% seen once. Notes on the study in general: Accurate prediction of most subjects' HLA-A and HLA-B alleles from TCR beta sequences was reported.

This clone has only a few counts. The antigen is unknown. Input material: PBMCs. The source of this sequence is a man under 40 in good health and CMV-seropositive. The rearrangement uses TRBV14 and TRBJ2-7, with D uncertain. The CDR3 is CASSQVEKQYF. DNA of the CDR3: TGTGCCAGCAGCCAAGTAGAAAAGCAGTACTTC. Full variable domain (rest looked up from reference TRBV14 and TRBJ2-7): EAGVTQFPSHSVIEKGQTVTLRCDPISGHDNLYWYRRVMGKEIKFLLHFVKESKQDESGMPNNRFLAERTGGTYSTLKVQPAELEDSGVYFCASSQVEKQYFGPGTRLTVT.